This is a list of T cell receptor beta chains from one sample in a study of T-cell memory formation after mild COVID-19. TCRdb re-derived calls from the 5' RACE reads in MiXCR, one entry per CDR3 protein. In the table there are 270,000 or so distinct CDR3 sequences, approximately 15% of which are singletons. The sequenced material came from PBMCs or a T cell subset sorted from them (not recorded which). The source is a man between 18 and 29 years old who had mild COVID-19 (a few samples of this study predate the infection). Cell type and time point are not known. Each CDR3 is given with its conserved first and last residue. Expanded clones are given a class, and other clones once, few, many or no size at all.

TRBJ2-7,few,TRBV5-1,CASSFLAGGYEQYF
TRBJ2-3,many,TRBV7-9,CASSPRTSGGTDTQYF
TRBJ1-5,-,TRBV18,CASSPRGDSNQPQHF
TRBJ2-2,few,TRBV20-1,CSARDPNGLAGGTGELFF
TRBJ1-2,few,TRBV5-1,CASSLLQGANYGYTF
TRBJ2-7,few,TRBV12-3/TRBV12-4,CASSSIHYEQYF
TRBJ2-3,-,TRBV7-2,CASLTPFTDTQYF
TRBJ2-6,many,TRBV28,CASSLSSGANVLTF
TRBJ2-2,-,TRBV4-3,CASSPLTGWGSGELFF
TRBJ2-3,-,TRBV9,CASSPPIVETDTQYF